Listed here is a single T cell receptor (beta chain). These data are taken from a study of blood T cell repertoires in COVID-19. The CDR3 contains 13 residues. V lost 6 bases and J 3 bases, leaving 11 bases between the germline ends. The germline V gene has CDR1 SNHLY and CDR2 FYNNEI. TCRdb's table, derived via immunoSEQ multiplex PCR, lists solely in-frame clones and lacks some. The table records about 220,000 clones, around 85% of them present only once. This sequence was found in a woman younger than 45 who had recovered from COVID-19. The V gene is TRBV2, the J gene TRBJ1-2, with D uncertain. The sample taken for sequencing was peripheral blood. The CDR3 DNA follows: TGTGCCAGCAGATCCGACACCTACTATGGCTACACCTTC. Encoded protein: CASRSDTYYGYTF.